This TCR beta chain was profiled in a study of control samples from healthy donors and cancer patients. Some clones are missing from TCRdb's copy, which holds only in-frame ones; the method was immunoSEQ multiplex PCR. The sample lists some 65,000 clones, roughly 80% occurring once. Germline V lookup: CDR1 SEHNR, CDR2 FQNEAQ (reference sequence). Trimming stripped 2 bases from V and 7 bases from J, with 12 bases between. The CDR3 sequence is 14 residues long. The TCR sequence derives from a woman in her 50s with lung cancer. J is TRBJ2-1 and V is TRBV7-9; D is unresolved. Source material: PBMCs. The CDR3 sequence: CASSLNPGGNEQFF. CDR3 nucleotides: TGTGCCAGCAGCTTAAATCCAGGTGGGAATGAGCAGTTCTTC. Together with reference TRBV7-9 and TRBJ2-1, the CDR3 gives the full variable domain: DTGVSQNPRHKITKRGQNVTFRCDPISEHNRLYWYRQTLGQGPEFLTYFQNEAQLEKSRLLSDRFSAERPKGSFSTLEIQRTEQGDSAMYLCASSLNPGGNEQFFGPGTRLTVL.